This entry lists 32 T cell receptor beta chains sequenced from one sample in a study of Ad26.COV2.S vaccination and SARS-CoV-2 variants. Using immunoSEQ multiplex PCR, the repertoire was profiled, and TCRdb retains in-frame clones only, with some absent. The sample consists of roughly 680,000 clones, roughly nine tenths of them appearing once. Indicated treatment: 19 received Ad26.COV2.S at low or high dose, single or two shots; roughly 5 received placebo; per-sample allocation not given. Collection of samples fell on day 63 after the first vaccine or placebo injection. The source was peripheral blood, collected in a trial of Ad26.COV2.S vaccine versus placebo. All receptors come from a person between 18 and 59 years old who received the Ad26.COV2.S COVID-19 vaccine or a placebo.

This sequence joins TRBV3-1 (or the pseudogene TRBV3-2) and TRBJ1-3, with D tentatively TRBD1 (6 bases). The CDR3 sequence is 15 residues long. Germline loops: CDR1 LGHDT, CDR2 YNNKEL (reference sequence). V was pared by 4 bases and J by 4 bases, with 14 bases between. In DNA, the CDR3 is TGTGCCAGCAGCCCGGAGGGACATTGGGGAAACACCATATATTTT. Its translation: CASSPEGHWGNTIYF.

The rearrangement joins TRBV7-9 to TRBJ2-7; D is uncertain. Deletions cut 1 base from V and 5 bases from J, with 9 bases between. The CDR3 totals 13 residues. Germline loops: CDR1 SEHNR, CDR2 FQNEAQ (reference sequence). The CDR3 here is CASSLGSGHEQYF. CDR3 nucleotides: TGTGCCAGCAGCTTAGGCTCCGGCCACGAGCAGTACTTC. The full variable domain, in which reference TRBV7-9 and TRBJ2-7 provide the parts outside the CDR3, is DTGVSQNPRHKITKRGQNVTFRCDPISEHNRLYWYRQTLGQGPEFLTYFQNEAQLEKSRLLSDRFSAERPKGSFSTLEIQRTEQGDSAMYLCASSLGSGHEQYFGPGTRLTVT.

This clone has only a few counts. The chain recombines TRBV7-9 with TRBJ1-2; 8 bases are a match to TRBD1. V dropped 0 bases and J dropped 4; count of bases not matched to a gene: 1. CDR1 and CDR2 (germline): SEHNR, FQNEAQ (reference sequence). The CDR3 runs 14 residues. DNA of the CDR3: TGTGCCAGCAGCTTAGCGGGACAGGCCTATGGCTACACCTTC. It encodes CASSLAGQAYGYTF.

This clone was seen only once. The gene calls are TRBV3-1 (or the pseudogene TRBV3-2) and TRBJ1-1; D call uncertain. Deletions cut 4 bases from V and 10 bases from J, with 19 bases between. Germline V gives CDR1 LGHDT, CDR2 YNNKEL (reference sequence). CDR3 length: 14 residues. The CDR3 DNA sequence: TGTGCCAGCAGCCCATATATAGGTGGATCGAGAGCTTTCTTT. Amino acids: CASSPYIGGSRAFF.

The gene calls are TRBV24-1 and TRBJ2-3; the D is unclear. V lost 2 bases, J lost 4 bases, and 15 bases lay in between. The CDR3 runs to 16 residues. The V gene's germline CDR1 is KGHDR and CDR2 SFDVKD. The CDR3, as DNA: TGTGCCACCAGTGATTCTAGAGGTCCAGGCGCAGATACGCAGTATTTT. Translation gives CATSDSRGPGADTQYF.

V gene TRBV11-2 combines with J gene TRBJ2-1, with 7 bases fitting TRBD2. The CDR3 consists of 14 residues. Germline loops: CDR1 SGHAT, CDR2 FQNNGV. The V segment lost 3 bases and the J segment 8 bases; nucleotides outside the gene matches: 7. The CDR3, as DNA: TGTGCCAGCAGCTTCGGCGGGAGTAGGGATGAGCAGTTCTTC. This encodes CASSFGGSRDEQFF. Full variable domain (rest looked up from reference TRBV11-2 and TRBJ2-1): EAGVAQSPRYKIIEKRQSVAFWCNPISGHATLYWYQQILGQGPKLLIQFQNNGVVDDSQLPKDRFSAERLKGVDSTLKIQPAKLEDSAVYLCASSFGGSRDEQFFGPGTRLTVL.

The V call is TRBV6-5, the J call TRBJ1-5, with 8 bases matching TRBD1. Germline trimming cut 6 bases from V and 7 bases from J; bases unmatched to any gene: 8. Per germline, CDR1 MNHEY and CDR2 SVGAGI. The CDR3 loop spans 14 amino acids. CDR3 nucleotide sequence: TGTGCCAGCAGACTGACAGGGGATGGCCAGCCCCAGCATTTT. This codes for CASRLTGDGQPQHF.

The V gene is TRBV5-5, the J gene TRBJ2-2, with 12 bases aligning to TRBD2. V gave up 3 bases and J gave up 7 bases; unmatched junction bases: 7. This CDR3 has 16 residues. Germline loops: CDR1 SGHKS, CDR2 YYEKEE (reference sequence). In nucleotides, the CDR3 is TGTGCCAGCAGCTGGCTAGCGGGAGGGCGATTCGGGGAGCTGTTTTTT. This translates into CASSWLAGGRFGELFF.

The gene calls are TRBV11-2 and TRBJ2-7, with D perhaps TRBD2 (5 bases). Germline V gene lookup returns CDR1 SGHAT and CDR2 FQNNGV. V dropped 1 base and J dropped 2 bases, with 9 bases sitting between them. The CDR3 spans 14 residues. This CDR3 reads CASSLATGTYEQYF. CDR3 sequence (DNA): TGTGCCAGCAGCTTAGCTACGGGGACCTACGAGCAGTACTTC. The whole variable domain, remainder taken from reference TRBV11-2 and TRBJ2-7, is EAGVAQSPRYKIIEKRQSVAFWCNPISGHATLYWYQQILGQGPKLLIQFQNNGVVDDSQLPKDRFSAERLKGVDSTLKIQPAKLEDSAVYLCASSLATGTYEQYFGPGTRLTVT.

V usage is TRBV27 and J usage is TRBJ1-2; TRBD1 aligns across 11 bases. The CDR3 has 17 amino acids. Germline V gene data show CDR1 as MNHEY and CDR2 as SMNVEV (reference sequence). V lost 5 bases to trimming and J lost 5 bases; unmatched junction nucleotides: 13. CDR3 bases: TGTGCCAGCAGTCCGAGGACAGGGGGCGAAGGAGTATATGGCTACACCTTC. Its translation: CASSPRTGGEGVYGYTF.

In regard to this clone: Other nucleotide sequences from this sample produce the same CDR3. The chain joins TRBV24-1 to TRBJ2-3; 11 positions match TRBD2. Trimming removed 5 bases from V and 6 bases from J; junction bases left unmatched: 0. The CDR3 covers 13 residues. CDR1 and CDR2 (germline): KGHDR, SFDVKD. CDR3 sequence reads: CATSGLAGDTQYF. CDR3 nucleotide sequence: TGTGCCACCAGTGGACTAGCGGGGGATACGCAGTATTTT.

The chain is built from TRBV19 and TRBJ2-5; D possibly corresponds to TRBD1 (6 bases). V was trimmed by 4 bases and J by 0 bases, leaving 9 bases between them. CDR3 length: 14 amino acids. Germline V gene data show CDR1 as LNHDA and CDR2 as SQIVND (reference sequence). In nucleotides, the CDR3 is TGTGCCAGTAGTAGGACAGCGTACCAAGAGACCCAGTACTTC. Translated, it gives CASSRTAYQETQYF.

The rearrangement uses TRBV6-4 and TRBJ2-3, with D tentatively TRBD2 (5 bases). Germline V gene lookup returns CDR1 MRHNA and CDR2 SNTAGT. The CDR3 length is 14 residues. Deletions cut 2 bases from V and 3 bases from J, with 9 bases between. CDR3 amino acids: CASSDRGMTDTQYF. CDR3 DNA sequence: TGTGCCAGCAGTGACCGGGGAATGACAGATACGCAGTATTTT.

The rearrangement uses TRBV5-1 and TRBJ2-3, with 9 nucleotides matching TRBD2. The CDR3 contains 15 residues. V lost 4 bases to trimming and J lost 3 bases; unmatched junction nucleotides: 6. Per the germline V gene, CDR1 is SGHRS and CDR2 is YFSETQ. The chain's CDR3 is CASSQSGRKTDTQYF. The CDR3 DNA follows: TGCGCCAGCAGCCAGAGCGGGAGGAAGACAGATACGCAGTATTTT.

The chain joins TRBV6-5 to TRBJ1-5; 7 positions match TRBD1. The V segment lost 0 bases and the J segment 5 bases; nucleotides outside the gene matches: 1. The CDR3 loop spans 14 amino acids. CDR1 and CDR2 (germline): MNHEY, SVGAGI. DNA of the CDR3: TGTGCCAGCAGTTACTCGGACAGGCATCAGCCCCAGCATTTT. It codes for CASSYSDRHQPQHF.

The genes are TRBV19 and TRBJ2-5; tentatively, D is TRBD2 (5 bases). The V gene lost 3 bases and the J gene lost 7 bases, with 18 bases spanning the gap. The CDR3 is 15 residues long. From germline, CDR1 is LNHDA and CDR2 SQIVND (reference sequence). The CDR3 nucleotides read TGTGCCAGTAGTATGGCGGCGGGCTCCTTTGGGACCCAGTACTTC. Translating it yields CASSMAAGSFGTQYF.

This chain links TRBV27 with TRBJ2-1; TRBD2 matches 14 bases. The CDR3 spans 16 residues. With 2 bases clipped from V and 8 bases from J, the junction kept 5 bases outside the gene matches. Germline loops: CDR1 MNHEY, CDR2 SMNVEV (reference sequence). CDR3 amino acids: CASSLLGTSGGDEQFF. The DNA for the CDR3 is TGTGCCAGCAGTTTACTAGGGACTAGCGGGGGAGATGAGCAGTTCTTC.

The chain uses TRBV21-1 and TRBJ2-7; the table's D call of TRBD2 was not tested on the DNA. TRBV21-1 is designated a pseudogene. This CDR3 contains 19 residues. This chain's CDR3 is CASRKTGGLAVQMAYEQYF. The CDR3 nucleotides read TGTGCCAGCCGTAAGACCGGGGGACTAGCGGTTCAAATGGCCTACGAGCAGTACTTC.

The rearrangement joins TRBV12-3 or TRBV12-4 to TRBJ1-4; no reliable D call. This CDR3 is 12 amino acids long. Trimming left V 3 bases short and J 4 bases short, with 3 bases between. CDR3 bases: TGTGCCAGCAGTTTTAGTAATGAAAAACTGTTTTTT. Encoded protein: CASSFSNEKLFF.

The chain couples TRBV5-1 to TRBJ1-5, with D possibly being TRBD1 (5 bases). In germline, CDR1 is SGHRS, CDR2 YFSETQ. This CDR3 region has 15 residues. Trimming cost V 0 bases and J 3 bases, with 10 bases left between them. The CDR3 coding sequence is TGCGCCAGCAGCTTGGAAGCAGGGTTCAATCAGCCCCAGCATTTT. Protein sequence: CASSLEAGFNQPQHF.

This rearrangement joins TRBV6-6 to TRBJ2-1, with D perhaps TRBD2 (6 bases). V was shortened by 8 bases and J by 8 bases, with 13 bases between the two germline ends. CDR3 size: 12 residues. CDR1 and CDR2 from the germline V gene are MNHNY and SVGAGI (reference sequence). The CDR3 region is CASWGVGDEQFF. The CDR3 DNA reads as TGTGCCAGCTGGGGGGTAGGGGATGAGCAGTTCTTC.

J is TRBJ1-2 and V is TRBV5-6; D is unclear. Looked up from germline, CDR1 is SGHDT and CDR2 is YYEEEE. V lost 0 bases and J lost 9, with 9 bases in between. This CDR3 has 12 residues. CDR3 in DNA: TGTGCCAGCAGCTTGGTCCCAACTAGCTACACCTTC. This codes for CASSLVPTSYTF.

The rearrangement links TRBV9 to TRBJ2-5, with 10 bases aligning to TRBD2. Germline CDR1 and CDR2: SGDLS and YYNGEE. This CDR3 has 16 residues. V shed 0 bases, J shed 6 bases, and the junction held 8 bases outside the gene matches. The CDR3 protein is CASSVDPTSGNQTQYF. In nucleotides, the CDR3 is TGTGCCAGCAGCGTAGACCCCACTAGCGGGAATCAGACCCAGTACTTC.

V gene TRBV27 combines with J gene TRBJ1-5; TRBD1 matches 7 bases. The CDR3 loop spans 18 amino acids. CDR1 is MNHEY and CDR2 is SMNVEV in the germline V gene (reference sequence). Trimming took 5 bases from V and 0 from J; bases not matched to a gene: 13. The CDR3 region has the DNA TGTGCCAGCAGTCCGCGACAGGGTCGCCGCCATAGCAATCAGCCCCAGCATTTT. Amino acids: CASSPRQGRRHSNQPQHF.

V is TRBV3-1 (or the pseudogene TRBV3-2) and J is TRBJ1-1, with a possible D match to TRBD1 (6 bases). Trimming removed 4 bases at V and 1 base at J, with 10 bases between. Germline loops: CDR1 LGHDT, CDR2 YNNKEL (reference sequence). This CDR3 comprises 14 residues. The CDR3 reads CASSLATGNTEAFF. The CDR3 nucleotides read TGTGCCAGCAGCCTCGCGACAGGGAACACTGAAGCTTTCTTT.

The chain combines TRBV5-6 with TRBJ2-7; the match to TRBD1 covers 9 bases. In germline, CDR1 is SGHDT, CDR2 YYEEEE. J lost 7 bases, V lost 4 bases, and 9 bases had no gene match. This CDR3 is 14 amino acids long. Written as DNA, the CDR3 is TGTGCCAGCAGCACCATGACAGGGGGGGTGGAGCAGTACTTC. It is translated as CASSTMTGGVEQYF.

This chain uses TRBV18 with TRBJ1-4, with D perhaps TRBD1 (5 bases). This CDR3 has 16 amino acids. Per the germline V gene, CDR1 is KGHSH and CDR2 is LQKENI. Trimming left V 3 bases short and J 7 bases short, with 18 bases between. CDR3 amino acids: CASSPFRDDGSEKLFF. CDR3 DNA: TGTGCCAGCTCACCTTTTCGGGACGACGGGAGTGAAAAACTGTTTTTT. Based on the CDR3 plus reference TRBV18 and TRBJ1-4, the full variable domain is NAGVMQNPRHLVRRRGQEARLRCSPMKGHSHVYWYRQLPEEGLKFMVYLQKENIIDESGMPKERFSAEFPKEGPSILRIQQVVRGDSAAYFCASSPFRDDGSEKLFFGSGTQLSVL.

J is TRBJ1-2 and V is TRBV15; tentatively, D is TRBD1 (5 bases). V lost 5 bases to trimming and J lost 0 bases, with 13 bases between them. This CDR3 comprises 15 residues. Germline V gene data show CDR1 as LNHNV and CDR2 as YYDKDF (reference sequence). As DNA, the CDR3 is TGTGCCACCAGCTTACGGGACGGATCTAACTATGGCTACACCTTC. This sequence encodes CATSLRDGSNYGYTF.

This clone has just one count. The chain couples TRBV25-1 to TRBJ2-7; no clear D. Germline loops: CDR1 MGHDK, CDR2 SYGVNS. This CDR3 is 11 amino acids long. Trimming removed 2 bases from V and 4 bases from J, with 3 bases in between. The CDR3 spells CASSESYEQYF. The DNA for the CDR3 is TGTGCCAGCAGTGAAAGTTACGAGCAGTACTTC.

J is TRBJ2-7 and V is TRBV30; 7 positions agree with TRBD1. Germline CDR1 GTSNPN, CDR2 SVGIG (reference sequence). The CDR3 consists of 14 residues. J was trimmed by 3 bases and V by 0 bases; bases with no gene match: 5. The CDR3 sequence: CAWSVQGQFYEQYF. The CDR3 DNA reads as TGTGCCTGGAGTGTTCAGGGACAGTTCTACGAGCAGTACTTC.

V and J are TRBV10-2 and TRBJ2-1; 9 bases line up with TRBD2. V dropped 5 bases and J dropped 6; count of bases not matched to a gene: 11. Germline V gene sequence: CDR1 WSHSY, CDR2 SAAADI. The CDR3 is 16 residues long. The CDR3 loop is CASSSTSLAGTNEQFF. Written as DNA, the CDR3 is TGCGCCAGCAGTTCAACCTCTCTAGCGGGGACCAATGAGCAGTTCTTC.

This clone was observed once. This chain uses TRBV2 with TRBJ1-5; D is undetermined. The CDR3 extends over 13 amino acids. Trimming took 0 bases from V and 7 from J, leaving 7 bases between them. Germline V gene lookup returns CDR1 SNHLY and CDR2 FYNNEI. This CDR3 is CASSEALIQPQHF. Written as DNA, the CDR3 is TGTGCCAGCAGTGAAGCGCTCATACAGCCCCAGCATTTT.